These 32 T cell receptor beta chains share one sample of origin, sequenced in a study of T cell responses to AZD1222 COVID-19 vaccine. Measured with immunoSEQ multiplex PCR; TCRdb has only the in-frame clones, and not every one. Of 120,000 or so clones in the sample, roughly nine tenths were seen once. The specimen was peripheral blood, collected on day 0 of AZD1222 vaccination. These TCRs come from an adult in good health.

The chain uses TRBV6-5 and TRBJ2-2; D uncertain. Germline CDR1 and CDR2: MNHEY and SVGAGI. Deletions cut 2 bases from V and 4 bases from J, with 8 bases between. The CDR3 totals 14 residues. In DNA form, the CDR3 reads TGTGCCAGCAGTTACGTGGGTACCACCGGGGAGCTGTTTTTT. It yields the protein CASSYVGTTGELFF.

The J gene is TRBJ2-5, the V gene TRBV11-2, with TRBD1 matching over 7 bases. The CDR3 spans 14 residues. The V and J ends lost 4 bases and 1 base, in that order; junction bases with no gene match: 3. The germline V gene encodes CDR1 SGHAT and CDR2 FQNNGV. CDR3 DNA: TGTGCCAGCAGCTCTGGGACAGCCCAAGAGACCCAGTACTTC. It codes for CASSSGTAQETQYF.

The V call is TRBV7-2, the J call TRBJ2-7; TRBD1 agrees at 7 bases. The junction had 13 bases not matched to a gene; V was cut back by 1 base and J by 1 base. This CDR3 is 18 amino acids long. Per germline, CDR1 SGHTA and CDR2 FQGNSA. The chain's CDR3 is CASSLDPLVDRSSYEQYF. The DNA for the CDR3 is TGTGCCAGCAGCTTAGATCCTCTAGTGGACAGGAGTTCCTACGAGCAGTACTTC.

V and J are TRBV19 and TRBJ2-3; 9 positions agree with TRBD1. The CDR3 totals 16 residues. Unmatched junction bases numbered 11, after V lost 6 bases and J lost 4 bases. Germline-derived CDR1 and CDR2 are LNHDA and SQIVND (reference sequence). CDR3 sequence: CASRDPGQGSSDTQYF. In DNA, the CDR3 is TGTGCCAGTAGGGATCCGGGACAGGGTAGTTCAGATACGCAGTATTTT.

This clone was counted only a few times. The chain combines TRBV6-4 with TRBJ1-1; no reliable D call. Germline V gene data show CDR1 as MRHNA and CDR2 as SNTAGT. The CDR3 covers 12 residues. Trimming stripped 2 bases from V and 0 bases from J, with 1 base between. CDR3 residues: CASSDMNTEAFF. CDR3 DNA: TGTGCCAGCAGTGACATGAACACTGAAGCTTTCTTT.

This clone has just one count. The chain has TRBV15 and TRBJ1-2; possible D gene TRBD1, 6 bases. The length of the CDR3 is 15 residues. Germline V gene lookup returns CDR1 LNHNV and CDR2 YYDKDF (reference sequence). V was trimmed by 3 bases and J by 6 bases, leaving 17 bases between them. In DNA, the CDR3 is TGTGCCACCAGCAGGTCAGGACAGTACAGTGATGGCTACACCTTC. Amino acids: CATSRSGQYSDGYTF. Complete variable domain (other parts from reference TRBV15 and TRBJ1-2): DAMVIQNPRYQVTQFGKPVTLSCSQTLNHNVMYWYQQKSSQAPKLLFHYYDKDFNNEADTPDNFQSRRPNTSFCFLDIRSPGLGDTAMYLCATSRSGQYSDGYTFGSGTRLTVV.

This chain uses TRBV6-6 with TRBJ1-1; possibly TRBD1 for D (5 bases). The V and J ends lost 7 bases and 2 bases respectively, with 17 bases between them. Germline V gene data show CDR1 as MNHNY and CDR2 as SVGAGI (reference sequence). The CDR3 totals 15 residues. This CDR3 is CASKQAMVFNTEAFF. CDR3 sequence (DNA): TGTGCCAGCAAACAGGCGATGGTATTTAACACTGAAGCTTTCTTT.

This sequence joins TRBV6-5 and TRBJ1-5; weak D call: TRBD1 (5 bases). Trimming removed 7 bases at V and 1 base at J, with 14 bases between. From germline, CDR1 is MNHEY and CDR2 SVGAGI. CDR3 length: 15 residues. The CDR3 coding sequence is TGTGCCAGCATCTCCGGGGCGACGAGCAATCAGCCCCAGCATTTT. This translates into CASISGATSNQPQHF.

This chain's CDR3 is CASSATMGEQYF. The CDR3, as DNA: TGTGCCAGTAGTGCCACAATGGGCGAGCAGTACTTC. V is TRBV19 and J is TRBJ2-7; no firm D call. CDR3 length: 12 amino acids. Deletions cut 5 bases from V and 6 bases from J, with 11 bases between. Germline V CDR1 and CDR2: LNHDA, SQIVND (reference sequence).

CDR3 DNA: TGCGCCAGCAGCGAGGGACAGGGTAGGGGCACCATATATTTT. It yields the protein CASSEGQGRGTIYF. The chain has TRBV5-1 and TRBJ1-3, with TRBD1 identical over 9 bases. Germline V lookup: CDR1 SGHRS, CDR2 YFSETQ. This CDR3 is 14 amino acids long. Trimming cost V 4 bases and J 9 bases; bases outside gene matches: 8.

This clone was seen a single time. The chain carries TRBV3-1 (or the pseudogene TRBV3-2) and TRBJ2-7, with TRBD1 matching over 8 bases. The ends lost 5 bases at V and 2 bases at J; junction bases unmatched: 8. The CDR3 has 15 residues. Germline V gives CDR1 LGHDT, CDR2 YNNKEL (reference sequence). The CDR3 loop is CASSKTGTGAYEQYF. The CDR3 DNA reads as TGTGCCAGCAGCAAGACCGGGACAGGTGCCTACGAGCAGTACTTC.

The chain combines TRBV29-1 with TRBJ1-1; 8 bases agree with TRBD1. The CDR3 is 12 residues long. Germline values: CDR1 SQVTM, CDR2 ANQGSEA. V was pared by 4 bases and J by 10 bases, with 8 bases of the junction left unmatched. The DNA of the CDR3 is TGCAGCGTTGGAGGGCAGGGGGCGGGAGCTTTCTTT. This sequence encodes CSVGGQGAGAFF.

This clone was counted a single time. This rearrangement joins TRBV18 to TRBJ1-1; D is ambiguous. This CDR3 spans 14 amino acids. V shed 0 bases and J shed 2 bases, with 7 bases lying between them. Germline CDR1 KGHSH, CDR2 LQKENI. The CDR3 DNA follows: TGTGCCAGCTCACCACCGGCAGGTAACACTGAAGCTTTCTTT. Amino acids: CASSPPAGNTEAFF.

The genes are TRBV9 and TRBJ2-7, with a possible D match to TRBD2 (5 bases). The CDR3 extends over 16 amino acids. V lost 2 bases and J 6 bases, leaving 21 bases between the germline ends. Germline assignment: CDR1 SGDLS and CDR2 YYNGEE. CDR3 sequence (DNA): TGTGCCAGCAGCGTCTCTGAGGGCCTAATCACCGGCGAGCAGTACTTC. This encodes CASSVSEGLITGEQYF.

Only one count was recorded for this clone. The rearrangement uses TRBV13 and TRBJ2-1, with TRBD2 matching over 7 bases. The CDR3 consists of 16 residues. J gave up 7 bases and V 5 bases, and 14 bases lay outside the gene matches. Germline V lookup: CDR1 PRHDT, CDR2 FYEKMQ (reference sequence). CDR3 region: CASSPRYGLVGNEQFF. The CDR3 DNA reads as TGTGCCAGCAGCCCACGATACGGACTAGTTGGGAATGAGCAGTTCTTC.

The gene calls are TRBV6-5 and TRBJ1-2, with D unresolved. Germline CDR1 and CDR2: MNHEY and SVGAGI. V lost 5 bases, J lost 2 bases, and 15 bases lay in between. The CDR3 contains 15 residues. As DNA, the CDR3 is TGTGCCAGCAGTCCTCAAATAGATACGAACTATGGCTACACCTTC. Amino acid sequence: CASSPQIDTNYGYTF.

The chain recombines TRBV6-5 with TRBJ1-5; D is perhaps TRBD1 (5 bases). The V and J ends lost 10 bases and 0 bases respectively, with 16 bases between them. CDR1 MNHEY and CDR2 SVGAGI come from the germline V gene. The CDR3 runs 15 residues. The CDR3 region is CATLPTVISNQPQHF. For the CDR3, the DNA is TGTGCCACCCTACCGACAGTAATTAGCAATCAGCCCCAGCATTTT.

The chain is built from TRBV28 and TRBJ1-3; D not certain. Germline V gives CDR1 MDHEN, CDR2 SYDVKM. The CDR3 sequence is 13 residues long. Trimming took off 7 bases at V and 1 base at J, with 8 bases between the two ends. This CDR3 reads CASMLRSGNTIYF. The CDR3 region has the DNA TGTGCCAGCATGCTTCGTTCTGGAAACACCATATATTTT. The complete variable domain, with remaining parts taken from reference TRBV28 and TRBJ1-3, reads DVKVTQSSRYLVKRTGEKVFLECVQDMDHENMFWYRQDPGLGLRLIYFSYDVKMKEKGDIPEGYSVSREKKERFSLILESASTNQTSMYLCASMLRSGNTIYFGEGSWLTVV.

The chain uses TRBV29-1 and TRBJ1-2, with TRBD1 as a possible D gene (6 bases). With 2 bases removed from V and 5 bases from J, the gap between germline ends came to 21 bases. CDR3 length equals 16 residues. Per germline, CDR1 SQVTM and CDR2 ANQGSEA. Here the CDR3 reads CSVERGSGSMTYGYTF. The CDR3 bases are TGCAGCGTTGAAAGGGGGTCTGGGTCCATGACATATGGCTACACCTTC.

The chain joins TRBV10-3 to TRBJ2-5; 10 nucleotides align to TRBD1. The germline CDR1 and CDR2 sequences are ENHRY and SYGVKD. With 1 base clipped from V and 9 bases from J, the junction kept 2 bases outside the gene matches. The CDR3 loop spans 13 amino acids. CDR3 protein: CAISELDRGSQYF. CDR3 nucleotide sequence: TGTGCCATCAGTGAGTTGGACAGGGGGTCCCAGTACTTC.

The rearrangement uses TRBV11-3 and TRBJ2-1; 7 bases line up with TRBD2. The ends lost 5 bases at V and 0 bases at J; junction bases unmatched: 1. This CDR3 spans 14 amino acids. From germline, CDR1 is SGHNT and CDR2 YENEEA. The CDR3 loop reads CASSRGGSYNEQFF. The CDR3 DNA follows: TGTGCCAGCAGCCGCGGGGGCTCCTACAATGAGCAGTTCTTC.

This clone was counted a single time. The chain recombines TRBV28 with TRBJ1-5; D is uncertain. Germline CDR1 is MDHEN and CDR2 is SYDVKM. With 3 bases removed from V and 3 bases from J, the gap between germline ends came to 9 bases. The CDR3 is 14 amino acids. For the CDR3, the DNA is TGTGCCAGCAGTTTCACCGGCCCCAATCAGCCCCAGCATTTT. Protein product: CASSFTGPNQPQHF. Full variable domain (remainder filled in from reference TRBV28 and TRBJ1-5): DVKVTQSSRYLVKRTGEKVFLECVQDMDHENMFWYRQDPGLGLRLIYFSYDVKMKEKGDIPEGYSVSREKKERFSLILESASTNQTSMYLCASSFTGPNQPQHFGDGTRLSIL.

The V gene is TRBV6-1, the J gene TRBJ2-7; D unresolved. The CDR3 sequence is 18 residues long. Germline V gene lookup returns CDR1 MNHNS and CDR2 SASEGT. Deletions cut 0 bases from V and 4 bases from J, with 22 bases between. The CDR3 sequence is CASSEAPVTTSVPYEQYF. CDR3 DNA sequence: TGTGCCAGCAGTGAAGCGCCCGTTACTACTTCAGTCCCATACGAGCAGTACTTC.

The chain is built from TRBV2 and TRBJ2-3, with 9 bases that match TRBD2. Germline trimming cut 5 bases from V and 4 bases from J; bases unmatched to any gene: 7. CDR1 SNHLY and CDR2 FYNNEI come from the germline V gene. CDR3 size: 15 residues. The CDR3 sequence: CASSLAGAGSDTQYF. In DNA, the CDR3 is TGTGCCAGCAGTTTAGCGGGGGCGGGCTCAGATACGCAGTATTTT.

CDR3 coding DNA: TGTGCCAGCAGTTTACAGGGGGACACCATATATTTT. Its translation: CASSLQGDTIYF. The chain employs TRBV12-3 or TRBV12-4 and TRBJ1-3; TRBD1 aligns across 7 bases. With 2 bases clipped from V and 8 bases from J, the junction kept 0 bases outside the gene matches. This CDR3 is 12 amino acids long.

The J gene is TRBJ1-1, the V gene TRBV6-6, with D hard to call. The CDR3 has 15 amino acids. CDR1 and CDR2 (germline): MNHNY, SVGAGI (reference sequence). V was clipped by 8 bases and J by 1 base, with 17 bases between them. DNA of the CDR3: TGTGCCAGCGTTGAGTATCTGTTAACGAACACTGAAGCTTTCTTT. This codes for CASVEYLLTNTEAFF.

The chain has TRBV27 and TRBJ1-1; tentatively, D is TRBD1 (6 bases). Germline assignment: CDR1 MNHEY and CDR2 SMNVEV (reference sequence). The CDR3 is 15 amino acids. Trimming shortened V by 7 bases and J by 2 bases, and 17 bases separated the two germline ends. CDR3 loop: CASKLFGQTNTEAFF. CDR3 coding DNA: TGTGCCAGCAAGTTATTCGGACAGACCAACACTGAAGCTTTCTTT.

The CDR3 loop is CASSPQAGTARASEAFF. In DNA, the CDR3 is TGTGCCAGCTCACCGCAGGCCGGGACAGCGAGGGCTTCTGAAGCTTTCTTT. V gene TRBV18 combines with J gene TRBJ1-1, with 7 bases identical to TRBD1. The CDR3 extends over 17 amino acids. V lost 3 bases to trimming and J lost 6 bases; unmatched junction nucleotides: 16. From germline, CDR1 is KGHSH and CDR2 LQKENI.

This chain joins TRBV6-6 and TRBJ1-5; D might be TRBD1 (6 bases). CDR1 and CDR2 from the germline V gene are MNHNY and SVGAGI (reference sequence). The CDR3 is 15 residues long. The V gene lost 2 bases and the J gene lost 7 bases, with 15 bases spanning the gap. Here the CDR3 DNA reads TGTGCCAGCAGTTACGGGTGGGGGGCCCGGCAGCCCCAGCATTTT. Translating it yields CASSYGWGARQPQHF.

This rearrangement joins TRBV9 to TRBJ2-3, with 9 bases that match TRBD2. The CDR3 totals 17 residues. Germline trimming cut 0 bases from V and 3 bases from J; bases unmatched to any gene: 8. The germline V gene has CDR1 SGDLS and CDR2 YYNGEE. The CDR3 DNA reads TGTGCCAGCAGCGTAGGTCAGAGGACTAGCGTAACAGATACGCAGTATTTT. Residues: CASSVGQRTSVTDTQYF.

The chain carries TRBV9 and TRBJ1-2; D is ambiguous. The V end lost 3 bases, the J end lost 3 bases, and 12 bases lay between the germline ends. Germline assignment: CDR1 SGDLS and CDR2 YYNGEE. The CDR3 has 14 amino acids. The CDR3, as DNA: TGTGCCAGCAGCGCTGCCCGGGCAGACTATGGCTACACCTTC. Translating gives CASSAARADYGYTF.

This clone was seen a handful of times. The genes are TRBV5-1 and TRBJ2-3; 9 positions agree with TRBD1. From germline, CDR1 is SGHRS and CDR2 YFSETQ. The junction had 9 bases not matched to a gene; V was cut back by 5 bases and J by 5 bases. This CDR3 spans 15 amino acids. The CDR3 sequence is CASSLRGTGRDTQYF. For the CDR3, the DNA is TGCGCCAGCAGTCTACGCGGGACAGGGCGAGATACGCAGTATTTT.